This TCR beta chain comes out of a study of T cells in Graves' hyperthyroidism and ophthalmopathy. Uncontrolled infection, other autoimmune disease, pregnancy or lactation disqualified patients from enrolment. PBMCs were sourced from roughly 9.1 ml fresh peripheral blood. CDR3 length: 15 amino acids. The junction had 12 bases not matched to a gene; V was cut back by 6 bases and J by 8 bases. Germline values: CDR1 DFQATT, CDR2 SNEGSKA (reference sequence). Study-level results: Expanded thyroid clonotypes (above 0.001) were mostly also found in blood. Ophthalmopathy was separated from stable hyperthyroidism by a 13 V-J model.

The CDR3 regions of TCR beta were amplified from RNA transcripts. First-round RT-PCR targeting the TCR CDR3 was performed with the HTBI primer set. TCRdb reprocessed the multiplex PCR reads via MiXCR and lists one record per CDR3 protein. Of 300,000 to 450,000 distinct CDR3 sequences listed, 14% were seen once; the top ten hold around 10%. Ten or more counts support this clonotype. Its antigen is as yet unknown. The source material was blood. This TCR was recovered from a woman aged 60-75 years with Graves' hyperthyroidism. This chain uses TRBV20-1 with TRBJ2-1; 11 bases map to TRBD2. The CDR3 DNA reads as TGCAGTGCCCTCCTAGCGGGAGGTACCAACCATGAGCAGTTCTTC. This sequence encodes CSALLAGGTNHEQFF.